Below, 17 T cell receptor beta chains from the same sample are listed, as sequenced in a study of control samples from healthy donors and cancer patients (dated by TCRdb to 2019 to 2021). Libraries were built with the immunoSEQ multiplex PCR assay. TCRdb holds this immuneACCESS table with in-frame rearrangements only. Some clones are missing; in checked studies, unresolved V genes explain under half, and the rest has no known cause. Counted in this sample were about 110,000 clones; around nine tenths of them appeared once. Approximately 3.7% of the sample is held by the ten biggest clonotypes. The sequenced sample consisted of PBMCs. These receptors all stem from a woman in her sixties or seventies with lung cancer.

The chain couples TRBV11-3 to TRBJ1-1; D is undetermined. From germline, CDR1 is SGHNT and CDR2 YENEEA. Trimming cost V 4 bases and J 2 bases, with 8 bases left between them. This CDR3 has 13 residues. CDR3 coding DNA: TGTGCCAGCAGCTACCCCCCAAACACTGAAGCTTTCTTT. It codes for CASSYPPNTEAFF.

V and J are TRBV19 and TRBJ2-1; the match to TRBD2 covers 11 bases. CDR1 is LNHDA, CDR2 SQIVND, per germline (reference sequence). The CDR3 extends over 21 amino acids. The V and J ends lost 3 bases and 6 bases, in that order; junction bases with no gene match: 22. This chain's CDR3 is CASSITQKASGGPLLFNEQFF. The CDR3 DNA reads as TGTGCCAGTAGTATTACCCAAAAGGCTAGCGGGGGGCCTCTGCTATTCAATGAGCAGTTCTTC.

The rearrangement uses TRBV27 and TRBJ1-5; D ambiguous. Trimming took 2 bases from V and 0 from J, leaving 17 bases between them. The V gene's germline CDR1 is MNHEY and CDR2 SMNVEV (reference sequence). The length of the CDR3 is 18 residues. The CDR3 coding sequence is TGTGCCAGCAGTTTAAAGGCTCCATCAACAAATAGCAATCAGCCCCAGCATTTT. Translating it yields CASSLKAPSTNSNQPQHF.

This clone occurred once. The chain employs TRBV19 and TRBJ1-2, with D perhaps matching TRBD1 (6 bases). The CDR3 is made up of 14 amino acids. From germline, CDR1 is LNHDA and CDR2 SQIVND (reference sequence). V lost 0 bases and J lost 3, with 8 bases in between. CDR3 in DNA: TGTGCCAGTAGTATAGAGGGGGCTTACTATGGCTACACCTTC. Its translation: CASSIEGAYYGYTF.

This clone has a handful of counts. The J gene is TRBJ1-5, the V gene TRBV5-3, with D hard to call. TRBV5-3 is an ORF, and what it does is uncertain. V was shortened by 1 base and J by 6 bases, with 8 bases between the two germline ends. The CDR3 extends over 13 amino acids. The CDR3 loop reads CARSLRERQPQHF. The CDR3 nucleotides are TGTGCCAGAAGCTTGAGGGAGCGTCAGCCCCAGCATTTT.

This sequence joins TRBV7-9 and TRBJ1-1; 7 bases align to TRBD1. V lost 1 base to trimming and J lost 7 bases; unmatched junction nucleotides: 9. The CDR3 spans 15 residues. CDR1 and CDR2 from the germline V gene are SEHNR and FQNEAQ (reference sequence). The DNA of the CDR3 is TGTGCCAGCAGCTTAGAAACAGGGGCCGGTAATGAAGCTTTCTTT. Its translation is CASSLETGAGNEAFF.

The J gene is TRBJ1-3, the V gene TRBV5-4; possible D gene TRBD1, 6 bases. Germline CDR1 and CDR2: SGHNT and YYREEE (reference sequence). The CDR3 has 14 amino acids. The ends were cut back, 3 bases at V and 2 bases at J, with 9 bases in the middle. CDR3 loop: CASSSQGAGNTIYF. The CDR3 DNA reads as TGTGCCAGCAGCTCACAGGGTGCTGGAAACACCATATATTTT.

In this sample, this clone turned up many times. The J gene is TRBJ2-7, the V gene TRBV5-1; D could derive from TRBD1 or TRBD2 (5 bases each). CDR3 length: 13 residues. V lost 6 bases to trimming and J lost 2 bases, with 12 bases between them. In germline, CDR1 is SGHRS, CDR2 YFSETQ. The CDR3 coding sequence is TGCGCCAGCACCCGGGACCGAACCTACGAGCAGTACTTC. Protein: CASTRDRTYEQYF.

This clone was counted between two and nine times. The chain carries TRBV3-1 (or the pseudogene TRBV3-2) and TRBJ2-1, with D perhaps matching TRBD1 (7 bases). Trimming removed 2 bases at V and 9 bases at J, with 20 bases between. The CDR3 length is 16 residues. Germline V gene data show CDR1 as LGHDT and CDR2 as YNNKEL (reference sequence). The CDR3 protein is CASSQPTEGAGVEQFF. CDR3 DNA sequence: TGTGCCAGCAGCCAACCAACGGAGGGGGCAGGGGTTGAGCAGTTCTTC.

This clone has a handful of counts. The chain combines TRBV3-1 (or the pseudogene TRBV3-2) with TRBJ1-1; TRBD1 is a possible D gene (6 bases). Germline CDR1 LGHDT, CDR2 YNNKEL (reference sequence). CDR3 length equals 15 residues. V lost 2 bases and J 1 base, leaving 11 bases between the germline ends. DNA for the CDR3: TGTGCCAGCAGCCAATTCGGGACAAAGAACACTGAAGCTTTCTTT. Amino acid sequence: CASSQFGTKNTEAFF.

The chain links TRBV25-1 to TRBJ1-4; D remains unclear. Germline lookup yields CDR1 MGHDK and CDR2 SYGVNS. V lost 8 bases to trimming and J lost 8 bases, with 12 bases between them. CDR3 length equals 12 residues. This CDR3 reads CASCPIGEKLFF. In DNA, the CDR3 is TGTGCCAGCTGCCCCATAGGCGAAAAACTGTTTTTT.

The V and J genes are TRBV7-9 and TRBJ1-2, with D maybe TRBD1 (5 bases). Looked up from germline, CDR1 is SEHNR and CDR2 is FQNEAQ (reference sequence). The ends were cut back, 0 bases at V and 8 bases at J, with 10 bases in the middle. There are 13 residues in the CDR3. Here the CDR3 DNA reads TGTGCCAGCAGCTTAGCCCTCGGGGGAGGCTACACCTTC. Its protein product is CASSLALGGGYTF.

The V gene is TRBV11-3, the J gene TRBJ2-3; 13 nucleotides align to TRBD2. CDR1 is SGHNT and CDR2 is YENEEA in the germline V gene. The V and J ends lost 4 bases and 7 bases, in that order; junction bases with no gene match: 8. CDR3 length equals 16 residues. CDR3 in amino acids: CASSSATSGRSYTQYF. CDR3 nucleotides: TGTGCCAGCAGCTCAGCGACTAGCGGGAGGAGTTATACGCAGTATTTT.

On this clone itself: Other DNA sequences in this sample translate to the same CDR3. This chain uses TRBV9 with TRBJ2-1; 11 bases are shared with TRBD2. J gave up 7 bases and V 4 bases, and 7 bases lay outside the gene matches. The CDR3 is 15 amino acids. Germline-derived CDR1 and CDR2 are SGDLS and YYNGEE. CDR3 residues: CASSRSGGAINEQFF. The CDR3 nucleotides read TGTGCCAGCAGCCGTAGCGGGGGGGCCATTAATGAGCAGTTCTTC.

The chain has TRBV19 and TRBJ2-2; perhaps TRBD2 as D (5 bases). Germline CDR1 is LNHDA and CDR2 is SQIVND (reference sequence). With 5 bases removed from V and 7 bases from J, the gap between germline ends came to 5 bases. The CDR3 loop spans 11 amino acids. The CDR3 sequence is CASSGLGELFF. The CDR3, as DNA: TGTGCCAGTAGTGGACTCGGGGAGCTGTTTTTT.

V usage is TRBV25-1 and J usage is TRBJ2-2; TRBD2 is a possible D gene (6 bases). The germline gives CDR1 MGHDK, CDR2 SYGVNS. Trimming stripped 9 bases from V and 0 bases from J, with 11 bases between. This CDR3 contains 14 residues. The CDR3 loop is CASHGGSNTGELFF. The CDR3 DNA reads TGTGCCAGTCACGGGGGTTCGAACACCGGGGAGCTGTTTTTT.

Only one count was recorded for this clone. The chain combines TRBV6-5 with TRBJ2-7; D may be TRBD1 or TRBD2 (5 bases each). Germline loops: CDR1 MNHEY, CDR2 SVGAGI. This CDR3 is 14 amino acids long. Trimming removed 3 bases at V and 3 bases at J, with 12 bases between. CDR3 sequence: CASSYSARGYEQYF. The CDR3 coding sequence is TGTGCCAGCAGTTATTCAGCGAGGGGCTACGAGCAGTACTTC.